These 23 T cell receptor beta chains originate from one sample sequenced in a study of blood T cell repertoires in COVID-19. Profiled with immunoSEQ multiplex PCR; TCRdb holds only in-frame clones, not every one. Of about 69,000 clones in the sample, 75% to 85% were seen once. The material sequenced was peripheral blood. Receptor source: a human donor in a cohort sampled during active COVID-19.

The chain links TRBV28 to TRBJ2-3; 10 nucleotides agree with TRBD2. This CDR3 is 18 amino acids long. Per the germline V gene, CDR1 is MDHEN and CDR2 is SYDVKM. The J segment lost 2 bases and the V segment lost 2 bases, leaving 10 bases of the junction unmatched. The chain's CDR3 is CASSLILSSGGLTDTQYF. The CDR3 bases are TGTGCCAGCAGTTTAATACTGTCTAGCGGGGGACTCACAGATACGCAGTATTTT.

This clone was seen a handful of times. The J gene is TRBJ2-4, the V gene TRBV28; TRBD1 agrees at 8 bases. Looked up from germline, CDR1 is MDHEN and CDR2 is SYDVKM. CDR3 size: 17 residues. V lost 1 base to trimming and J lost 1 base; unmatched junction nucleotides: 6. The CDR3 region is CASSLFAGGLAKNIQYF. The CDR3 region has the DNA TGTGCCAGCAGTTTATTTGCAGGGGGCCTTGCCAAAAACATTCAGTACTTC.

The chain employs TRBV7-2 and TRBJ2-7; TRBD2 matches 7 bases. Germline V gives CDR1 SGHTA, CDR2 FQGNSA. The V segment lost 0 bases and the J segment 2 bases; nucleotides outside the gene matches: 7. The CDR3 is 16 residues long. The CDR3 DNA reads TGTGCCAGCAGCTTAGCGGCGGGGGATCTAGCCTACGAGCAGTACTTC. Residues: CASSLAAGDLAYEQYF.

The chain uses TRBV19 and TRBJ1-1, with D possibly being TRBD1 (5 bases). With 3 bases removed from V and 3 bases from J, the gap between germline ends came to 14 bases. Germline V gene data show CDR1 as LNHDA and CDR2 as SQIVND (reference sequence). The CDR3 has 15 residues. The CDR3 DNA reads TGTGCCAGTAGTATTGGAGGGGACGGGTACACTGAAGCTTTCTTT. Protein: CASSIGGDGYTEAFF.

The genes are TRBV12-3 or TRBV12-4 and TRBJ2-4, with D tentatively TRBD2 (6 bases). CDR3 length: 12 residues. The ends were cut back, 5 bases at V and 13 bases at J, with 15 bases in the middle. The CDR3 DNA is TGTGCCAGCAGTAATCCCCCAGGGAGGCAGTACTTC. This sequence encodes CASSNPPGRQYF.

The chain recombines TRBV18 with TRBJ1-1; D perhaps matches TRBD1 (6 bases). Trimming shortened V by 4 bases and J by 2 bases, and 17 bases separated the two germline ends. CDR1 KGHSH and CDR2 LQKENI come from the germline V gene. The CDR3 contains 16 residues. CDR3: CASSRRGGPSNTEAFF. The CDR3 DNA reads as TGTGCCAGCTCACGAAGAGGGGGACCGAGTAACACTGAAGCTTTCTTT.

This clone has ten or more counts. The chain employs TRBV5-4 and TRBJ2-7; D call uncertain. V gave up 1 base and J gave up 4 bases, with 12 bases separating them. The CDR3 extends over 14 amino acids. Germline V gene data show CDR1 as SGHNT and CDR2 as YYREEE (reference sequence). CDR3 DNA sequence: TGTGCCAGCAGCTTGATCGAAAACTCTTACGAGCAGTACTTC. The encoded protein is CASSLIENSYEQYF.

The V call is TRBV7-2, the J call TRBJ2-5, with TRBD1 matching 7 bases. V shed 1 base, J shed 4 bases, and the junction held 12 bases outside the gene matches. CDR3 size: 17 residues. Per germline, CDR1 SGHTA and CDR2 FQGNSA. In DNA form, the CDR3 reads TGTGCCAGCAGCTTAGAGGGACAGACAAAGCGAAGAGAGACCCAGTACTTC. Translating it yields CASSLEGQTKRRETQYF.

The chain uses TRBV6-5 and TRBJ2-7, with 13 bases fitting TRBD2. The CDR3 has 15 amino acids. J lost 6 bases, V lost 4 bases, and 6 bases had no gene match. Germline assignment: CDR1 MNHEY and CDR2 SVGAGI. CDR3 sequence (DNA): TGTGCCAGCAGTTCGAGACTAGCGGGGGGTGTCGAGCAGTACTTC. Encoded protein: CASSSRLAGGVEQYF.

The chain is built from TRBV6-1 and TRBJ2-7, with D possibly matching TRBD2 (6 bases). Per the germline V gene, CDR1 is MNHNS and CDR2 is SASEGT. Trimming took 2 bases from V and 6 from J, leaving 17 bases between them. The length of the CDR3 is 15 residues. This CDR3 is CASSELSQGGGEQYF. In nucleotides, the CDR3 is TGTGCCAGCAGTGAACTGTCGCAGGGAGGTGGCGAGCAGTACTTC.

The chain is built from TRBV2 and TRBJ2-7; 12 bases are shared with TRBD2. Germline CDR1 and CDR2: SNHLY and FYNNEI. This CDR3 is built from 16 residues. J gave up 7 bases and V 7 bases, and 14 bases lay outside the gene matches. The chain's CDR3 is CASTRLAGVTNWEQYF. The CDR3 region has the DNA TGTGCCAGCACTCGACTAGCGGGGGTGACTAATTGGGAGCAGTACTTC.

This CDR3 is CASSFLGAREAFF. Written as DNA, the CDR3 is TGTGCCAGCAGTTTTCTGGGAGCACGAGAAGCTTTCTTT. The chain couples TRBV28 to TRBJ1-1; D is unclear. Germline V gene data show CDR1 as MDHEN and CDR2 as SYDVKM. CDR3 length equals 13 residues. Trimming cost V 3 bases and J 8 bases, with 13 bases left between them.

This clone has more than one count but fewer than ten. The rearrangement links TRBV28 to TRBJ1-5; D perhaps matches TRBD1 (5 bases). Trimming took 3 bases from V and 8 from J, leaving 11 bases between them. The CDR3 totals 13 residues. Germline V gives CDR1 MDHEN, CDR2 SYDVKM. CDR3 in DNA: TGTGCCAGCAGTTTGGGGGGGGGAGAGCCCCAGCATTTT. The encoded protein is CASSLGGGEPQHF.

The chain links TRBV10-2 to TRBJ2-2; possible D gene TRBD1, 6 bases. Trimming pared 7 bases from V and 4 bases from J, leaving 16 bases between. CDR3 length: 15 amino acids. Germline-derived CDR1 and CDR2 are WSHSY and SAAADI. CDR3 sequence: CASTLPQGSTGELFF. Here the CDR3 DNA reads TGCGCCAGCACCCTACCACAGGGTAGCACCGGGGAGCTGTTTTTT.

This chain connects TRBV5-1 to TRBJ2-6; a possible D gene is TRBD1 (6 bases). The germline V gene has CDR1 SGHRS and CDR2 YFSETQ. Trimming took off 7 bases at V and 2 bases at J, with 10 bases between the two ends. The CDR3 covers 14 residues. The CDR3, as DNA: TGCGCCAGCCGGACAGTCCCTGGGGCCAACGTCCTGACTTTC. Translation: CASRTVPGANVLTF.

The chain links TRBV7-9 to TRBJ2-1; 10 nucleotides align to TRBD1. This CDR3 has 17 residues. The V gene's germline CDR1 is SEHNR and CDR2 FQNEAQ (reference sequence). V lost 5 bases and J lost 1; bases outside the gene matches: 8. The DNA for the CDR3 is TGTGCCAGCAGCCCTCGGGGGACAGGGGTGTCCTACAATGAGCAGTTCTTC. Translation: CASSPRGTGVSYNEQFF.

The V and J genes are TRBV7-8 and TRBJ2-1; TRBD1 matches at 9 bases. This CDR3 is built from 13 residues. The J segment lost 8 bases and the V segment lost 5 bases, leaving 4 bases of the junction unmatched. CDR1 and CDR2 from the germline V gene are SGHVS and FQNEAQ. This chain's CDR3 is CASSQDRGDEQFF. CDR3 DNA sequence: TGTGCCAGCAGCCAGGACAGGGGCGATGAGCAGTTCTTC.

This clone was observed a single time. The CDR3 nucleotides are TGTGCCAGTAGTCCTTCAGCGGGAAAGGAGACCCAGTACTTC. Translating it yields CASSPSAGKETQYF. The chain joins TRBV19 to TRBJ2-5; TRBD2 agrees at 7 bases. The CDR3 runs to 14 residues. J was trimmed by 5 bases and V by 5 bases; bases with no gene match: 8. In germline, CDR1 is LNHDA, CDR2 SQIVND (reference sequence).

V is TRBV11-2 and J is TRBJ2-3; D ambiguous. This CDR3 has 13 amino acids. Trimming removed 5 bases from V and 5 bases from J, with 11 bases in between. Germline V lookup: CDR1 SGHAT, CDR2 FQNNGV. The CDR3 region has the DNA TGTGCCAGCAGCCTAAGACAAGAAGATACGCAGTATTTT. This gives the protein CASSLRQEDTQYF.

The chain carries TRBV4-1 and TRBJ2-3, with 11 bases identical to TRBD2. Germline values: CDR1 MGHRA, CDR2 YSYEKL. J lost 6 bases, V lost 3 bases, and 5 bases had no gene match. This CDR3 has 15 residues. CDR3 sequence: CASSHYRTSGDTQYF. In nucleotides, the CDR3 is TGCGCCAGCAGCCATTACCGGACTAGCGGGGATACGCAGTATTTT.

J is TRBJ2-1 and V is TRBV5-6; TRBD2 matches at 14 bases. Germline values: CDR1 SGHDT, CDR2 YYEEEE. After removal of 0 bases from V and 7 bases from J, the junction contained 6 bases not matched to a gene. The CDR3 loop spans 17 amino acids. CDR3 sequence (DNA): TGTGCCAGCAGCTTGGTAGGGACTAGCGGGGGAGAAAATGAGCAGTTCTTC. Encoded protein: CASSLVGTSGGENEQFF.

The chain employs TRBV29-1 and TRBJ1-1, with 7 nucleotides matching TRBD1. The CDR3 is 14 residues long. Unmatched junction bases numbered 9, after V lost 7 bases and J lost 1 base. CDR1 is SQVTM, CDR2 ANQGSEA, per germline. The CDR3 nucleotides read TGCAGCGGGGGAGCTGGGACAGAGAACACTGAAGCTTTCTTT. Protein sequence: CSGGAGTENTEAFF.

The table lists this clone with a count of one. This sequence joins TRBV16 and TRBJ2-3; 14 bases are shared with TRBD2. CDR1 and CDR2 (germline): KGHSY, FQNENV. The CDR3 totals 18 residues. Trimming cost V 0 bases and J 3 bases; bases outside gene matches: 5. CDR3 sequence reads: CASSQSTSGRARTDTQYF. CDR3 nucleotide sequence: TGTGCCAGCAGCCAATCGACTAGCGGGAGGGCCCGTACAGATACGCAGTATTTT.